The clone carrying this TCR beta chain was recorded many times. The antigen remains unidentified. CDR3 length: 13 amino acids. V dropped 0 bases and J dropped 5 bases, with 7 bases sitting between them. Germline loops: CDR1 LGHDT, CDR2 YNNKEL (reference sequence). This sample is part of a study of read filtering for tumor transcriptome and immune sequencing. Overall study: Whole-transcriptome libraries were prepared after DNase treatment. Per sample, TCR-region reads ranged about 4 to 10.27 million by IR-seq, roughly 85 to 1273 by RNA-seq.

Overall study findings and caveats: Roughly 82% of IR-seq clonotypes had a single read, yet these held around 3.3% of reads.

Molecular barcoded adaptors covering alpha/delta and beta/gamma chains were used on approximately 400 ng RNA. Each CDR3 protein is one row after TCRdb ran MiXCR on the reads. The repertoire holds roughly 38,000 distinct CDR3 sequences, with 13% as singletons. The genes are TRBV3-1 and TRBJ1-1; no clear D gene. The sample was a population of CD138-negative cells sorted from bone marrow. The sequence was collected from a donor over 35 with multiple myeloma. CDR3 sequence (DNA): TGTGCCAGCAGCCAAGAGGGTGGAACTGAAGCTTTCTTT. Translated: CASSQEGGTEAFF.